This T cell receptor (beta chain) appears in the sequencing data of a study of tumor-infiltrating lymphocytes in oesophageal squamous cell carcinoma. In germline, CDR1 is MRHNA, CDR2 SNTAGT. CDR3 length equals 15 residues. TCRdb analysed the PCR reads with MiXCR anew, one entry per CDR3 protein. The sample records 17,000 or so distinct CDR3 sequences, 40% to 55% being singletons. The sequence was collected from a female donor with esophageal squamous cell carcinoma. This rearrangement joins TRBV6-4 to TRBJ2-1, with TRBD1 matching over 10 bases. The better agreement between TRBJ2-7 and the DNA end casts doubt on the J call. Specimen: normal esophageal tissue next to the tumor. CDR3 DNA: TGTGCCAGCAGGCCTTTCGGGACAGGGGACTACGAGCAGTACTTC. Residues: CASRPFGTGDYEQYF.